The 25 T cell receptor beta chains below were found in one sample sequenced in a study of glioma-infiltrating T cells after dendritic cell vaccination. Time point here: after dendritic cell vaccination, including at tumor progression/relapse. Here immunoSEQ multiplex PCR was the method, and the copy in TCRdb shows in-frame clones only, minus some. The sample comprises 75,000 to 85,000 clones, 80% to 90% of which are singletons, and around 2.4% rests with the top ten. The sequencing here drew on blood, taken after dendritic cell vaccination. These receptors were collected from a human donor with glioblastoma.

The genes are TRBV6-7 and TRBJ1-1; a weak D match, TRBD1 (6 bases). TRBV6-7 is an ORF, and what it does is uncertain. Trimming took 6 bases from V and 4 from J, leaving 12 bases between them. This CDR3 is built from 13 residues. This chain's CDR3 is CASRATGRTEAFF. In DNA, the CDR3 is TGTGCCAGCAGAGCGACAGGTCGCACTGAAGCTTTCTTT.

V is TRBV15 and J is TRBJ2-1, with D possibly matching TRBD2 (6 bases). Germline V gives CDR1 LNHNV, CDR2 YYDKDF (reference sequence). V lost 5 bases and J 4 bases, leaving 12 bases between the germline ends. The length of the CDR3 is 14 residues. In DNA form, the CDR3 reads TGTGCCACCAGCCCGGCGGGGCGGTACAATGAGCAGTTCTTC. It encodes CATSPAGRYNEQFF.

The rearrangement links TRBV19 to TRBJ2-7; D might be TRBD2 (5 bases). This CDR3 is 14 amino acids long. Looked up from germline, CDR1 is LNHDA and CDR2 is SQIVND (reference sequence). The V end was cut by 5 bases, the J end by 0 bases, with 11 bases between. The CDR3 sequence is CASSLGGFSYEQYF. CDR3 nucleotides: TGTGCCAGTAGTCTTGGCGGGTTCTCCTACGAGCAGTACTTC.

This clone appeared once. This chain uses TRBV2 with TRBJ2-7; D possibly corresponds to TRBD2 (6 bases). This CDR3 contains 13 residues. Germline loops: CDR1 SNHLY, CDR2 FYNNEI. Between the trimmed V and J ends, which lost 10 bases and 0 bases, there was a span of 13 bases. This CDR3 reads CAIWASASYEQYF. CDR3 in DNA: TGTGCCATCTGGGCTAGCGCCTCCTACGAGCAGTACTTC. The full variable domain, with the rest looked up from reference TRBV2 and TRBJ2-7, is EPEVTQTPSHQVTQMGQEVILRCVPISNHLYFYWYRQILGQKVEFLVSFYNNEISEKSEIFDDQFSVERPDGSNFTLKIRSTKLEDSAMYFCAIWASASYEQYFGPGTRLTVT.

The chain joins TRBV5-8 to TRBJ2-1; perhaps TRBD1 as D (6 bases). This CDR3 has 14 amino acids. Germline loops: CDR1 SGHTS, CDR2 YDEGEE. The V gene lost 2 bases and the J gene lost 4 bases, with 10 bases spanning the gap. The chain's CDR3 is CASSFWDKYNEQFF. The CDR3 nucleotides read TGTGCCAGCAGCTTCTGGGACAAATACAATGAGCAGTTCTTC.

CDR3 loop: CASSQTRTGNTQYF. CDR3 coding DNA: TGTGCCAGCAGCCAGACAAGGACAGGGAATACGCAGTATTTT. The rearrangement joins TRBV7-2 to TRBJ2-3, with TRBD1 identical over 8 bases. The germline CDR1 and CDR2 sequences are SGHTA and FQGNSA. The CDR3 consists of 14 residues. The V gene end was trimmed by 5 bases and the J gene end by 7 bases; junction bases not matched to a gene: 8.

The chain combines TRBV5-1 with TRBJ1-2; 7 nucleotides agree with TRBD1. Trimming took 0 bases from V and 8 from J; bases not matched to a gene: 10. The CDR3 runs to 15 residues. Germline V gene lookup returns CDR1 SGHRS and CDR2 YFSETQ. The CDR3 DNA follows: TGCGCCAGCAGCTTGGTGGGACAGACGTTGGAGGGCTACACCTTC. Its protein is CASSLVGQTLEGYTF.

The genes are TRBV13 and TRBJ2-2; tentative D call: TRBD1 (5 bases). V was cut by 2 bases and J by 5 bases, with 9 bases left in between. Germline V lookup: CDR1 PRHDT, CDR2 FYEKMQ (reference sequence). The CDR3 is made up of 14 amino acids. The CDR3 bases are TGTGCCAGCAGCTTATTAGGGGAAACCGGGGAGCTGTTTTTT. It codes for CASSLLGETGELFF.

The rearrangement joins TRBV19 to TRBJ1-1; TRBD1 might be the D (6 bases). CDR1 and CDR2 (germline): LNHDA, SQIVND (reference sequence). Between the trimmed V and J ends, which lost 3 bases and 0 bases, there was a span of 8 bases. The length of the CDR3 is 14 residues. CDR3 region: CASSMGALNTEAFF. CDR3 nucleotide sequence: TGTGCCAGTAGTATGGGGGCCCTGAACACTGAAGCTTTCTTT.

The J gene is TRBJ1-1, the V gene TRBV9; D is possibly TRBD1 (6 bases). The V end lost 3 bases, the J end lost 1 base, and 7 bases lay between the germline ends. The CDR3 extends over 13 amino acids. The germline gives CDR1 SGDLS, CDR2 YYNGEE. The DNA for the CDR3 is TGTGCCAGCAGCGCGGACAGGAACACTGAAGCTTTCTTT. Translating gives CASSADRNTEAFF.

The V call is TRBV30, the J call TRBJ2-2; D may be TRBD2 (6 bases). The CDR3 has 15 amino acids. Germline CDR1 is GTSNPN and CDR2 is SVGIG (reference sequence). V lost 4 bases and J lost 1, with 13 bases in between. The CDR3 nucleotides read TGTGCCTGGACTGCCCTTAGCGGGAACACCGGGGAGCTGTTTTTT. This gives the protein CAWTALSGNTGELFF.

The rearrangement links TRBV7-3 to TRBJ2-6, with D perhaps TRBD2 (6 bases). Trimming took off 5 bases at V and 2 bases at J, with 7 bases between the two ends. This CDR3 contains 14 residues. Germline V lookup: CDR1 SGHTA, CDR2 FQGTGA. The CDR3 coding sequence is TGTGCCAGCAGCACTAGCCCTGGGGCCAACGTCCTGACTTTC. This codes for CASSTSPGANVLTF. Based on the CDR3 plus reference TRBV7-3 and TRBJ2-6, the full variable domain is GAGVSQTPSNKVTEKGKYVELRCDPISGHTALYWYRQSLGQGPEFLIYFQGTGAADDSGLPNDRFFAVRPEGSVSTLKIQRTERGDSAVYLCASSTSPGANVLTFGAGSRLTVL.

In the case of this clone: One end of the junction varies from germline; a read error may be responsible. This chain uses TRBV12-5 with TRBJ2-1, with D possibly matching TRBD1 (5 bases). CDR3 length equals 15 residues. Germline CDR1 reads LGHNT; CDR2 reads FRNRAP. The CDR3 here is CASGLFQGLYDEQFF. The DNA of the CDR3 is TGTGCTAGTGGTTTGTTCCAGGGTCTCTACGATGAGCAGTTCTTC.

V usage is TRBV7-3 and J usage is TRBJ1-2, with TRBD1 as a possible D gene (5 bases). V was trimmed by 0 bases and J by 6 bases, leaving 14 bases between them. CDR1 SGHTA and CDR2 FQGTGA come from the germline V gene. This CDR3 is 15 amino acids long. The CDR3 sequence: CASSLTPGQIHGYTF. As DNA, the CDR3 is TGTGCCAGCAGCTTAACCCCAGGACAAATTCATGGCTACACCTTC.

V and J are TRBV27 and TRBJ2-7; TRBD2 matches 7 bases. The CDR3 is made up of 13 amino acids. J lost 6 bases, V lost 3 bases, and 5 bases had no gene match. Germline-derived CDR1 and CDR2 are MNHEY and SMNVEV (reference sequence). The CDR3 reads CASSFRRELEQYF. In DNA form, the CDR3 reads TGTGCCAGCAGTTTTCGGCGGGAGCTCGAGCAGTACTTC.

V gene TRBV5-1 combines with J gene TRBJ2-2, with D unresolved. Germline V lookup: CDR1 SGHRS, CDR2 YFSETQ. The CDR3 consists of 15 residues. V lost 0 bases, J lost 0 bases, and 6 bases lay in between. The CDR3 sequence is CASSLGHSNTGELFF. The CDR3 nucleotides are TGCGCCAGCAGCTTGGGTCACTCGAACACCGGGGAGCTGTTTTTT. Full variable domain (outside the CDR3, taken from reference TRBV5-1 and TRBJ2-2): KAGVTQTPRYLIKTRGQQVTLSCSPISGHRSVSWYQQTPGQGLQFLFEYFSETQRNKGNFPGRFSGRQFSNSRSEMNVSTLELGDSALYLCASSLGHSNTGELFFGEGSRLTVL.

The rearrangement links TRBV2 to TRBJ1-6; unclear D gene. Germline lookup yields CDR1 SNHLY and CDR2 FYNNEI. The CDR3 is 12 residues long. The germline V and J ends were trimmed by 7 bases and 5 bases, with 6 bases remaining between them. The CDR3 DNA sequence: TGTGCCAGCAAAACAGATAATTCACCCCTCCACTTT. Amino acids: CASKTDNSPLHF.

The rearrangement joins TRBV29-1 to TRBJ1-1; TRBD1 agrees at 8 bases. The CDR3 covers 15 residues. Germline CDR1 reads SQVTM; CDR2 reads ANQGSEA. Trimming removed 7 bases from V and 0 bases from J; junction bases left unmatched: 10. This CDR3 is CSAGGQGGMNTEAFF. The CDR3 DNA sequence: TGCAGCGCCGGAGGACAGGGAGGCATGAACACTGAAGCTTTCTTT. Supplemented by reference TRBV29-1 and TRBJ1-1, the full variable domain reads SAVISQKPSRDICQRGTSLTIQCQVDSQVTMMFWYRQQPGQSLTLIATANQGSEATYESGFVIDKFPISRPNLTFSTLTVSNMSPEDSSIYLCSAGGQGGMNTEAFFGQGTRLTVV.

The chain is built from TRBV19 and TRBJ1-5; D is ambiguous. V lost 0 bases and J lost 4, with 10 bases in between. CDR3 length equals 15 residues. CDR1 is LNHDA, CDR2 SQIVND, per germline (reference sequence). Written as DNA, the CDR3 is TGTGCCAGTAGTATAGATCGCCGAGGGAATCAGCCCCAGCATTTT. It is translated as CASSIDRRGNQPQHF.

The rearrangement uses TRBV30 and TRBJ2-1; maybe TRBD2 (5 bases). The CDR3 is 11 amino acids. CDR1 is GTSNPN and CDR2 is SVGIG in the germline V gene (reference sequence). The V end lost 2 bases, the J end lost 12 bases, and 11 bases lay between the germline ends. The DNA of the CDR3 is TGTGCCTGGAGTATACCAGGAGGGCAGTTCTTC. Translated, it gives CAWSIPGGQFF.

The CDR3 DNA sequence: TGTGCCAGCAGCCCGGTATGGGACAGGGAAGAAAAACTGTTTTTT. It yields the protein CASSPVWDREEKLFF. This chain joins TRBV5-6 and TRBJ1-4; the match to TRBD1 covers 9 bases. V shed 4 bases and J 8 bases; nucleotides not matched to a gene: 9. The CDR3 totals 15 residues. Germline-derived CDR1 and CDR2 are SGHDT and YYEEEE.

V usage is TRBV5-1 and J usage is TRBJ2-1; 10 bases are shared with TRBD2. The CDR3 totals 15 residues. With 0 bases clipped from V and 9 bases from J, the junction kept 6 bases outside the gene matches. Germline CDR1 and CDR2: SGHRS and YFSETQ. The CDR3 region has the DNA TGCGCCAGCAGCTTGGTTCTAGCGGGAGACGGTGAGCAGTTCTTC. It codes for CASSLVLAGDGEQFF.

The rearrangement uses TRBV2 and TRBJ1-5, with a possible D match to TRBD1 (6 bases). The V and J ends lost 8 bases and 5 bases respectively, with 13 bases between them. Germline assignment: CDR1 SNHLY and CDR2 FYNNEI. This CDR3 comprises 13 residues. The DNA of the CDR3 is TGTGCCAGCGTCCGGGACACCTATCAGCCCCAGCATTTT. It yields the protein CASVRDTYQPQHF.

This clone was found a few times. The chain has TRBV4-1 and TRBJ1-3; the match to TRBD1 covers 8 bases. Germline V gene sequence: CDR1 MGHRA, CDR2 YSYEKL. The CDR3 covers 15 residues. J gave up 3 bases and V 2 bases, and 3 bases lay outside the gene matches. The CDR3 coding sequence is TGCGCCAGCAGCCAACGGACAGGGAATGGAAACACCATATATTTT. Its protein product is CASSQRTGNGNTIYF.

The DNA of the CDR3 is TGTGCCAGCAGTTCCCGGACAGGTTGGTACGAGCAGTACTTC. It translates to CASSSRTGWYEQYF. V is TRBV6-5 and J is TRBJ2-7; 7 bases are a match to TRBD1. J was trimmed by 4 bases and V by 4 bases; bases with no gene match: 7. The CDR3 totals 14 residues. Per the germline V gene, CDR1 is MNHEY and CDR2 is SVGAGI.